This T cell receptor (beta chain) came from a study of shared clonotypes between healthy human individuals. Sorted subsets were amplified in replicate PCRs using around 200 ng DNA, 32,000 or so T cell genomes. TCRdb's copy holds only in-frame clones and misses some; the assay was immunoSEQ multiplex PCR. The sample holds roughly 700,000 clones; 74% are singletons and the top ten take about 1.8%. V shed 6 bases, J shed 6 bases, and the junction held 4 bases outside the gene matches. Germline V gene data show CDR1 as ENHRY and CDR2 as SYGVKD. CDR3 length: 13 amino acids. It was into CD45RA+ naive and CD45RA-negative memory subsets that the CD4+ cells were split.

Sequencing was performed on memory CD4+ T cells sorted from blood. Subset defined: CD45RA-negative fraction. The genes are TRBV10-3 and TRBJ2-2, with 7 bases that match TRBD2. The clonotype was recovered from a woman in her 30s in good health. CDR3 sequence: CAISFGLAGELFF. The CDR3 region has the DNA TGTGCCATCAGCTTCGGACTAGCCGGGGAGCTGTTTTTT.